This TCR beta chain was documented in a study of cytomegalovirus exposure and HLA in healthy donors (dated by TCRdb to about 2017). Describing the broader study: In an earlier analysis of approximately 640 of the donors, around 290 Gb of sequence data and about 110 million unique TCR beta sequences from some 170 million T cells were reported. An early release covering roughly 600 HLA-typed donors comprised 250 to 350 gigabases of sequencing data and around 80 million unique TCR sequences. Of the roughly 430 genotyped donors, 65% to 90% fell in the genetic ancestry cluster associated with self-reported Caucasian donors. The study was designed to test whether signatures of past pathogen exposure could be identified by cataloging public T cell receptors. The study profiled the T cell repertoires of hundreds of subjects by immunosequencing and related them to cytomegalovirus serostatus. Besides the first cohort of about 730 subjects, a separate validation cohort made up of roughly 120 different subjects was used. To predict cytomegalovirus infection status, the study combined high-throughput TCR immunosequencing, statistical association of individual TCRs with disease status, and machine learning. To study patterns of TCR occurrence, a later analysis re-analyzed previously published TCR beta repertoires from 666 donors and added high-resolution HLA genotyping. Rather than drawing on any new phenotypic data, the later analysis identified candidate immune exposures from TCR beta sequences and the way those sequences occurred across donors. To decide whether each TCR beta V gene segment behaved as functional or pseudogenic, an earlier analysis of fewer than 750 of the donors relied on high-throughput TCR beta sequencing. Alongside the repertoire data, information on donor age, sex, ethnicity and CMV serostatus was compiled. A later genetic analysis took genome-wide SNP genotypes for about 55% of the 666 donors and used that subset as a discovery cohort. Every repertoire in the discovery cohort had been generated on one and the same sequencing platform. HLA typing included class I and class II loci at four-digit resolution. The number of donors typed differed by locus, with about 629-630 for A, B, C, DRB1 and DQB1, roughly 520 for DQA1, nearly 610 for DPA1, and some 440 for DPB1. Roughly 5 DR-DQ haplotypes were treated as single units for association and clustering because of strong linkage in the cohort. Across about 370 genotyped donors of the cohort, an average of about 220,000 unique TCR beta nucleotide sequences per donor were sequenced, and 15% to 20% of those sequences were non-productive. Results and caveats for the whole study, not just this receptor: The only immune exposure information available for the cohort was CMV serostatus. In a later analysis, most CMV-associated TCR beta chains were found to appear HLA-restricted, with HLA associations seemingly driven largely by CMV exposure. The authors suggested that the approach could potentially be generalized to other disease states and immunological phenotypes. HLA typing was unavailable for some donors at each locus, so association tests used only the typed subset. Linkage disequilibrium might explain the correlated functional status among segregating V segments, but an unknown experimental factor could not be excluded. Compared with equally common non-associated chains, HLA-associated TCR beta chains in a later analysis were more clonally expanded and had lower generation probabilities. In both the original and validation cohorts, the classifier was reported to diagnose cytomegalovirus status with high specificity and sensitivity. In a later analysis, several top co-occurrence clusters were reported to appear linked to parvovirus B19, influenza, CMV and Epstein-Barr virus. Because counts were too low, roughly 18 rarely observed V segments, including chromosome 9 orphons, were left out of the earlier analysis of approximately 580 of the donors. In a later analysis, TCR association rates were found to vary across HLA loci, with the most associated TCRs seen for DRB1 alleles and the fewest for HLA-C alleles. An earlier analysis of 587 of the donors showed that most TCR beta V segments appeared in productive rearrangements either about 87% or about 30% of the time, which broadly matched IMGT annotations. The presence/absence analyses assumed that sequencing depth was roughly uniform across donors, and that assumption may not be true. An association between a missense DCLRE1C variant and V-gene and J-gene trimming of TCR beta chains was found in a later genetic analysis and replicated in an independent cohort. Some IMGT-functional V segments, including TRBV6-2 and TRBV6-3, could not be told apart with the 87-base-pair reads, so those segments were excluded. Assigning TCR associations to individual alleles was difficult when HLA alleles, especially DR and DQ, strongly co-occurred. This cohort had only TCR beta chains sequenced, and the lack of alpha or paired-chain data limited which features could be detected. Three of the identified cytomegalovirus-associated TCR beta chains were confirmed in vitro to be specific for cytomegalovirus antigens. A further reported finding was that TCR beta sequences accurately predicted the HLA-A and HLA-B alleles for most subjects in the first cohort. A group of highly shared sequence variants was considered likely to be a technical artifact of the sequencing pipeline. A total of 164 TCR beta chains were listed by the study as associated with cytomegalovirus. Across donors, most TCR sequences were observed very rarely, whereas some public TCRs were present in many individuals. A later analysis associated around 16,000 TCR beta sequences with specific HLA alleles at a false discovery rate of 0.05. In a later genetic analysis, fewer N-insertions in productive TCRs were reported among donors in an Asian-associated ancestry cluster than the approximately 670-donor mean.

In total, 666 healthy bone marrow donors made up the cohort. Cohort members were all nominally healthy when sampled, although unrecorded immune exposures were likely present. The donor tested CMV seronegative, placing the donor among the approximately 400 seronegative members of the cohort. Every donor gave a peripheral blood sample, and the peripheral blood mononuclear cells from that sample were used for TCR beta sequencing. The Qiagen DNeasy Blood Extraction Kit was used to extract genomic DNA from the blood cell samples. At the junction V is shortened by 4 bases and J by 6 bases; bases outside the gene matches: 6. The CDR3 runs 14 residues from the cysteine to the phenylalanine. Of all the DNA, just the CDR3 is kept, 42 bases in frame from base 1. The germline V gene encodes CDR1 LNHDA and CDR2 SQIVND (reference sequence). As regards this clone: Its antigen is unknown. There are no base qualities to consult, and no much larger clone falls within one base.

Libraries were built with the immunoSEQ multiplex PCR assay. A mixture of 60 forward primers for TCR Vbeta segments and 13 reverse primers for TCR Jbeta segments was used in the multiplex PCR. Amplification of the CDR3 region of rearranged TCR beta genes was performed with a multiplex PCR assay on genomic DNA. The amplified TCR beta libraries were sequenced on the Illumina HiSeq System as 87-base-pair reads. The paper's processing steps were these. A later analysis tallied some 79 million unique TCR beta chains across the 610 or so repertoires, and approximately 9.9 million of those chains were shared by two or more donors. Raw reads were error-corrected and collapsed into unique sequences by a nearest-neighbor algorithm in which closely related sequences were merged to remove PCR and sequencing errors. V, D and J gene segments were assigned by aligning CDR3 sequences to IMGT reference sequences. Each retained sequence needed at least a six-nucleotide match to both a V gene segment and a J gene segment. A rearrangement was called productive if the CDR3 had no stop codons and remained in frame with V and J, and every other rearrangement was called non-productive. Following IMGT convention, CDR3 was defined as the stretch from the second conserved V-encoded cysteine to the conserved J-encoded phenylalanine. The earlier analysis of a few hundred of the donors excluded sequences that lacked an unambiguous match to a single V gene segment. In an earlier analysis of roughly 500 of the donors, V segments were called functional above 56.7% productive rearrangements and were called segregating when the between-donor standard deviation exceeded 5%. A statistical classification framework was developed to diagnose cytomegalovirus status using the catalog of TCR beta chain sequences. In a later analysis, TCR nucleotide sequences were compared against IMGT/GENE-DB human TR gene sequences so that V and J genes could be assigned. In a later analysis, CDR3 sequences and most-parsimonious VDJ recombination scenarios were assigned using the TCRdist pipeline. In a later analysis, each TCR beta chain was defined by its CDR3 amino acid sequence together with its V-gene family, and reads without a unique V-gene family were excluded. To address suspected cross-contamination and a sequencing artifact, a later analysis removed 450 to 700 highly shared, low-generation-probability nucleotide sequences. In a later analysis, a clonal expansion index was calculated for each public chain from normalized within-repertoire ranks of inferred template counts. In a later analysis, generation probabilities were computed with a VDJ recombination model fitted to out-of-frame rearrangements, and the resulting probabilities were checked against IGoR. A later analysis scored TCR-TCR, TCR-HLA and TCR-CMV co-occurrence with hypergeometric tests, applying a repertoire-size bias correction to TCR pairs. To estimate false discovery rates, a later analysis permuted the HLA or CMV assignments 20 times. In a later analysis, co-occurring TCRs were grouped using DBSCAN, with TCRdist sequence similarity added in when clustering inside HLA-allele-positive subsets. Co-occurrence clustering excluded repertoires with fewer than 30,000 or more than 120,000 public chains, plus five with anomalous nucleotide sharing. TCRdb provides this immuneACCESS table in a form limited to in-frame rearrangements. Some clones are lacking; in checked studies, under half of them reflect an unresolved V gene, and why the rest are absent is not known. V, J and clone size reflect that table, while D and trimming were determined from the DNA. The sample yields 150,000 to 200,000 clones; approximately 80% were counted once. The top ten hold approximately 0.99% of the sample.

Rearrangement joined TRBV19 to TRBJ2-7; 10 central nucleotides agree with TRBD2. Input material: PBMCs. The source is a middle-aged woman in good health and CMV-seronegative. The DNA is TGTGCCAGTAGTACTAGCGGGAGAATTGGCGAGCAGTACTTC. The translation is CASSTSGRIGEQYF.